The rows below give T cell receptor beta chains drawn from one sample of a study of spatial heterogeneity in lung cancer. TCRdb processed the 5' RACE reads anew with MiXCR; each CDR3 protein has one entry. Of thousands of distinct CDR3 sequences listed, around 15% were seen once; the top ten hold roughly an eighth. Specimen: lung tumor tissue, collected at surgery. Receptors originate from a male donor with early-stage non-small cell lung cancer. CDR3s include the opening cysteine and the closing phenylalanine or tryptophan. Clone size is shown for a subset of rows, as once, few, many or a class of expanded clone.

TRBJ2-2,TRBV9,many,CASSARPRQGANTGELFF
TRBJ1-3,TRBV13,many,CASSSGQGLFGNTIYF
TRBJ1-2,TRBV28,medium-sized,CASSDNNYGYTF
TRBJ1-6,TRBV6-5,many,CASSYQGIRRAPLNSPLHF
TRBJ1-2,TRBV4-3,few,CASSQASRGNGYTF
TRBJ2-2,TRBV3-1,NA,CASSQAGSHGELFF
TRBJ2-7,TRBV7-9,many,CASSLGPTPYEQYF
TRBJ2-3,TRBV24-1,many,CATSKRDGFTDTQYF
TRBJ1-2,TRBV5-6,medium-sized,CASSLAWVIYGYTF
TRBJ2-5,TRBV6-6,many,CASSKVTGLAGSGTQYF
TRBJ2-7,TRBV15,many,CATSRKGTSGSYEQYF
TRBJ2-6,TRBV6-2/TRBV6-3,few,CASSYLGTAGGNVLTF
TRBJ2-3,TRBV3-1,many,CASSLLTDTQYF
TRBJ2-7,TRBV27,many,CASSLSIGRTYEQYF
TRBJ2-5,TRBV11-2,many,CASSPTPRGEETQYF
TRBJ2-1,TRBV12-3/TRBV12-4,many,CASSFGTPSYNEQFF
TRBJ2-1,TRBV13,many,CASSLGRLANDEQFF